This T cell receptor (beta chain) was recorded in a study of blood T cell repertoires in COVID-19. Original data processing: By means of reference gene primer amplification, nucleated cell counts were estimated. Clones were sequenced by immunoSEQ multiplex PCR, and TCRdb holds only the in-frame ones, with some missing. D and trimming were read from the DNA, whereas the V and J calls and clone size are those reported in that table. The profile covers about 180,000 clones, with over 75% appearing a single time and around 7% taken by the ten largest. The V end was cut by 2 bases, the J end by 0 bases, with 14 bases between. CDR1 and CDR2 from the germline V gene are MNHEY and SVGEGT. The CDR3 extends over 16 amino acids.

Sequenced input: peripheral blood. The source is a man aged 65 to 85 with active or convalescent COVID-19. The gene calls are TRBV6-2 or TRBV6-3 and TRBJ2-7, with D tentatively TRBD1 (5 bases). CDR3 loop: CASSYLPGQISYEQYF. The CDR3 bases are TGTGCCAGCAGTTACCTGCCAGGGCAGATCTCCTACGAGCAGTACTTC.